The clone carrying this TCR beta chain was detected only once. The CDR3 length is 14 residues. CDR1 is MNHNS, CDR2 SASEGT, per germline. J lost 9 bases, V lost 3 bases, and 8 bases had no gene match. The assay was immunoSEQ multiplex PCR, and TCRdb's table has in-frame clones only and misses some. The table includes 740,000 or so clones, less than 80% detected once. The donors were adults (healthy and HIV-negative) with no recent acute infections or vaccinations. The sample comes from a study of shared clonotypes between healthy human individuals. About the study: A couple of female and a few male donors aged 18 to 49 were enrolled. CD4 naive and memory got three plates each, CD8 naive two, CD8 memory one.

The sequence derives from a woman aged 30 to 39 in good health. This chain uses TRBV6-1 with TRBJ1-5, with 7 bases identical to TRBD1. Sequencing was carried out using memory CD4+ T cells sorted from blood. The subset here: CD45RA-negative fraction. Written as DNA, the CDR3 is TGTGCCAGCAGTGATCGGGCCAGGGGGTCGCCCCAGCATTTT. Amino acid sequence: CASSDRARGSPQHF.